The rows below give T cell receptor beta chains drawn from one sample of a study of cytomegalovirus exposure and HLA in healthy donors. Clones were read by immunoSEQ multiplex PCR, and TCRdb kept only the in-frame ones, dropping some. The profile shows 190,000 or so clones, about 76% of them singletons. The sequenced sample was PBMCs. Source of these receptors: a male donor in good health and CMV-seropositive. The CDR3 runs from the conserved cysteine through the conserved F or W.

v_call | cdr3_aa
TRBV7-8 | CASSSGTSKNEQFF
TRBV5-5 | CASSLSGQNYGYTF
TRBV9 | CASSGGAGGFATNEKLFF
TRBV7-3 | CASSLNSGGDTQYF
TRBV7-2 | CASSSRTGGWGYTF
TRBV27 | CASSPSRQSNNEQYF
TRBV5-6 | CASRYDTNYGYTF
TRBV7-2 | CASSLGASTDTDTQYF
TRBV7-6 | CASSLSTRQETQYF
TRBV27 | CASSRTGDREDYEQYF
TRBV9 | CASSPLQGAPYEQYF
TRBV28 | CASSRTGGSGNTIYF
TRBV11-2 | CASARTGAGELFF
TRBV15 | CATSRDRVGELFF
TRBV27 | CASTHMGERGGTGELFF
TRBV5-6 | CASSLAGTGIYEQYF
TRBV6-1 | CASSSGGPTSGYTF
TRBV6-7 | CASSYDRSGLEGGQFSGANVLTF
TRBV4-3 | CASSQGTANNEQFF
TRBV4-3 | CASSQGEGGEQFF
TRBV5-1 | CASSLSQGALSYEQYF
TRBV25-1 | CASSELKTSGRNEQFF
TRBV4-2 | CASSQDFQAETQYF
TRBV4-3 | CASSQDLVSADTQYF
TRBV7-9 | CASSLGLAGDTQYF
TRBV7-3 | CASSDGQGEGYTF
TRBV7-9 | CASSLGEVGGGYNEQFF
TRBV7-2 | CASSVRTGTDTQYF
TRBV6-5 | CASRPRGETQYF
TRBV21-1 | CASSNPQVNQPQHF
TRBV7-3 | CASSLVVGTSTGELFF
TRBV28 | CASSINQPQHF
TRBV30 | CAWSSFRGQENQPQHF
TRBV30 | CAWSADWSSYNEQFF
TRBV6-5 | CATQLEVNTEAFF
TRBV4-1 | CASSQDGARGIGEKLFF
TRBV23-1 | CASRGEVDRNQPQHF
TRBV7-3 | CASSLNPGQRNTEAFF
TRBV10-1 | CAISTGSNTEAFF
TRBV10-1 | CASSAGGAGEGLNIQYF
TRBV7-2 | CASSRFKGAGETQYF
TRBV6-6 | CASSYNAGQVYEQYF
TRBV28 | CASSMPGFSGANVLTF
TRBV10-3 | CAISESQYSNQPQHF
TRBV4-2 | CASSQLAGGFVNEQFF
TRBV5-1 | CASSFGQGKDEQYF